The 20 T cell receptor beta chains given below trace back to one sample, sequenced in a study of cytotoxic CD8 clonotypes in ibrutinib-treated CLL. Sequencing used immunoSEQ multiplex PCR; TCRdb keeps in-frame clones, though not all of them. In the table there are about 140,000 clones, 70% to 80% of which are singletons. The material was PBMCs, obtained after 24 months of ibrutinib treatment. These receptors were collected from a human donor with chronic lymphocytic leukemia.

The genes are TRBV5-1 and TRBJ2-5; 8 bases are shared with TRBD1. Germline V gene lookup returns CDR1 SGHRS and CDR2 YFSETQ. V lost 4 bases to trimming and J lost 4 bases; unmatched junction nucleotides: 3. The CDR3 is made up of 13 amino acids. CDR3: CASSPGTGETQYF. The DNA of the CDR3 is TGCGCCAGCAGCCCGGGGACAGGAGAGACCCAGTACTTC.

This clone was observed a single time. The V and J genes are TRBV5-1 and TRBJ2-2, with TRBD2 matching over 10 bases. The CDR3 sequence is 17 residues long. After removal of 0 bases from V and 4 bases from J, the junction contained 6 bases not matched to a gene. Germline V lookup: CDR1 SGHRS, CDR2 YFSETQ. The CDR3 loop reads CASSLARTSGSTGELFF. CDR3 sequence (DNA): TGCGCCAGCAGCTTGGCCAGGACTAGCGGCAGCACCGGGGAGCTGTTTTTT.

J is TRBJ2-5 and V is TRBV7-3; D may be TRBD2 (7 bases). This CDR3 comprises 13 residues. Trimming left V 5 bases short and J 4 bases short, with 11 bases between. Germline V CDR1 and CDR2: SGHTA, FQGTGA. The CDR3 region has the DNA TGTGCCAGCAGCCCCGGGGGGCCAGAGACCCAGTACTTC. Protein: CASSPGGPETQYF.

This clone was detected a few times. The chain joins TRBV6-5 to TRBJ2-7; 7 bases are shared with TRBD1. There are 13 residues in the CDR3. J gave up 4 bases and V 5 bases, and 5 bases lay outside the gene matches. The germline V gene has CDR1 MNHEY and CDR2 SVGAGI. Here the CDR3 reads CASSTGQLYEQYF. CDR3 sequence (DNA): TGTGCCAGCAGTACGGGACAGCTGTACGAGCAGTACTTC.

The chain combines TRBV7-2 with TRBJ2-3, with D uncertain. With 5 bases removed from V and 6 bases from J, the gap between germline ends came to 12 bases. Germline V gives CDR1 SGHTA, CDR2 FQGNSA. This CDR3 is built from 13 residues. CDR3 in DNA: TGTGCCAGCAGCCCGACCCTCTCGGATACGCAGTATTTT. Residues: CASSPTLSDTQYF.

The chain is built from TRBV7-2 and TRBJ2-5, with 7 positions matching TRBD1. This CDR3 region has 15 residues. Germline CDR1 is SGHTA and CDR2 is FQGNSA. The V and J ends lost 2 bases and 1 base, in that order; junction bases with no gene match: 4. The CDR3 protein is CASSLLGQTQETQYF. In DNA form, the CDR3 reads TGTGCCAGCAGCTTACTGGGACAGACCCAAGAGACCCAGTACTTC.

V is TRBV5-1 and J is TRBJ2-1; TRBD1 agrees at 9 bases. Germline V gene sequence: CDR1 SGHRS, CDR2 YFSETQ. V shed 0 bases, J shed 10 bases, and the junction held 5 bases outside the gene matches. The CDR3 runs 14 residues. CDR3 in DNA: TGCGCCAGCAGCTTGGGACAGGGGGGAGAAGAGCAGTTCTTC. Amino acids: CASSLGQGGEEQFF.

The chain combines TRBV30 with TRBJ1-6; 8 bases are a match to TRBD1. Trimming at V came to 0 bases and at J to 9 bases, leaving 13 bases not matched to a gene. The CDR3 spans 17 residues. Per the germline V gene, CDR1 is GTSNPN and CDR2 is SVGIG (reference sequence). The CDR3 is CAWSVALGQGHRSPLHF. The DNA for the CDR3 is TGTGCCTGGAGTGTAGCCCTAGGACAGGGCCACCGTTCACCCCTCCACTTT.

This clone was counted ten times or more. The CDR3 DNA reads TGCGCCAGCAGCTTGGGGCGCGACACCAGCACAGATACGCAGTATTTT. This gives the protein CASSLGRDTSTDTQYF. This chain links TRBV5-1 with TRBJ2-3; D gene ambiguous. Germline V gives CDR1 SGHRS, CDR2 YFSETQ. V dropped 0 bases and J dropped 0 bases, with 11 bases sitting between them. The CDR3 length is 16 residues. Looking up the rest from reference TRBV5-1 and TRBJ2-3 gives the full variable domain: KAGVTQTPRYLIKTRGQQVTLSCSPISGHRSVSWYQQTPGQGLQFLFEYFSETQRNKGNFPGRFSGRQFSNSRSEMNVSTLELGDSALYLCASSLGRDTSTDTQYFGPGTRLTVL.

The chain couples TRBV5-1 to TRBJ2-5; no definite D call. Trimming cost V 0 bases and J 0 bases, with 6 bases left between them. Germline lookup yields CDR1 SGHRS and CDR2 YFSETQ. CDR3 size: 14 residues. CDR3 sequence: CASSLVADQETQYF. The CDR3 nucleotides read TGCGCCAGCAGCTTGGTGGCGGACCAAGAGACCCAGTACTTC.

This sequence joins TRBV30 and TRBJ2-4; tentatively, D is TRBD1 or TRBD2 (5 bases each). The CDR3 totals 14 residues. Germline V lookup: CDR1 GTSNPN, CDR2 SVGIG (reference sequence). The V end was cut by 3 bases, the J end by 0 bases, with 9 bases between. The CDR3 nucleotides are TGTGCCTGGAGCGGGACCCTAGCCAAAAACATTCAGTACTTC. The encoded protein is CAWSGTLAKNIQYF.

The V gene is TRBV19, the J gene TRBJ1-5; TRBD1 is a possible D gene (5 bases). CDR1 and CDR2 from the germline V gene are LNHDA and SQIVND (reference sequence). Trimming took off 9 bases at V and 9 bases at J, with 27 bases between the two ends. CDR3 length: 16 residues. CDR3 amino acids: CASLSPRQPLQGPQHF. For the CDR3, the DNA is TGTGCCAGCCTCAGCCCACGACAGCCGCTTCAAGGGCCCCAGCATTTT.

This chain uses TRBV4-3 with TRBJ1-4; TRBD1 matches at 7 bases. V shed 4 bases, J shed 8 bases, and the junction held 13 bases outside the gene matches. CDR1 and CDR2 (germline): LGHNA, YSLEER. This CDR3 comprises 16 residues. DNA for the CDR3: TGCGCCAGCAGCCCAGGGGGTGCCAGGGGAGGCGAAAAACTGTTTTTT. Translating gives CASSPGGARGGEKLFF.

The gene calls are TRBV27 and TRBJ2-5; D may be TRBD2 (7 bases). CDR3 length equals 14 residues. CDR1 and CDR2 (germline): MNHEY, SMNVEV (reference sequence). V was pared by 6 bases and J by 5 bases, with 16 bases between. DNA of the CDR3: TGTGCCAGCAGGCCTCGGGGGGCCGGGGAGACCCAGTACTTC. Protein product: CASRPRGAGETQYF.

The CDR3 DNA reads TGTGCCAGCAAACTAGCGGGAGGGGCCTACGAGCAGTACTTC. This translates into CASKLAGGAYEQYF. V is TRBV27 and J is TRBJ2-7; the match to TRBD2 covers 13 bases. V was clipped by 7 bases and J by 2 bases; unmatched bases: 2. Germline values: CDR1 MNHEY, CDR2 SMNVEV (reference sequence). The CDR3 covers 14 residues.

The gene calls are TRBV7-3 and TRBJ2-3; 9 nucleotides line up with TRBD2. Germline V gene sequence: CDR1 SGHTA, CDR2 FQGTGA. Trimming took 5 bases from V and 2 from J; bases not matched to a gene: 8. The CDR3 has 16 amino acids. The CDR3 loop is CASSPHSSGATDTQYF. In nucleotides, the CDR3 is TGTGCCAGCAGCCCTCACTCTAGCGGGGCCACAGATACGCAGTATTTT.

In its sample, this clone was seen a few times. The J gene is TRBJ2-3, the V gene TRBV4-2; TRBD1 is a possible D gene (7 bases). CDR3 size: 15 residues. Germline CDR1 is LGHNA and CDR2 is YNFKEQ. The V end lost 6 bases, the J end lost 5 bases, and 18 bases lay between the germline ends. CDR3 protein: CASRSGGGVGDTQYF. Here the CDR3 DNA reads TGTGCCAGCAGGAGCGGAGGGGGCGTTGGAGATACGCAGTATTTT.

This clone was seen only once. The V gene is TRBV4-2, the J gene TRBJ2-5; D uncertain. Trimming took 1 base from V and 3 from J, leaving 9 bases between them. Germline V gene sequence: CDR1 LGHNA, CDR2 YNFKEQ. The CDR3 totals 14 residues. The CDR3: CASSQADPEETQYF. Here the CDR3 DNA reads TGTGCCAGCAGCCAAGCAGACCCCGAAGAGACCCAGTACTTC.

This clone showed up just once. The chain recombines TRBV7-2 with TRBJ2-3; the D gene is possibly TRBD2 (6 bases). CDR3 length equals 14 residues. Deletions cut 4 bases from V and 3 bases from J, with 11 bases between. The V gene's germline CDR1 is SGHTA and CDR2 FQGNSA. This CDR3 reads CASSWAGRTDTQYF. The CDR3 DNA reads as TGTGCCAGCAGCTGGGCAGGGAGGACAGATACGCAGTATTTT.

The rearrangement uses TRBV6-5 and TRBJ1-4; D not certain. Germline V CDR1 and CDR2: MNHEY, SVGAGI. The germline V and J ends were trimmed by 2 bases and 7 bases, with 14 bases remaining between them. The CDR3 covers 15 residues. This CDR3 reads CASSYGKGGSEKLFF. The CDR3 DNA is TGTGCCAGCAGTTACGGGAAGGGCGGGAGTGAAAAACTGTTTTTT.